What follows is one T cell receptor (beta chain) and its context. This clonotype has at least ten counts. Its recognized antigen is unknown. No base quality values were provided; no much bigger clone lies one nucleotide off. This sample was taken from a study of regulatory T cells in long-lasting Graves disease (dated by TCRdb to the early 2020s). About the investigation overall: Persistent Graves' disease meant more than 5 years of antithyroid drug treatment with TSH receptor autoantibodies that stayed positive. Peripheral blood TCR sequencing and RNA sequencing compared persistent Graves' disease patients with newly diagnosed Graves' disease patients. A total of approximately 35 samples underwent TCR sequencing: around 13 from persistent and around 20 from newly diagnosed Graves' disease patients. Antithyroid drugs had been taken for 8.5 to 12 years on average by persistent Graves' disease patients in the clinical cohort. The study took place in China and was registered as a clinical trial.

The method behind the library was multiplex PCR. The instrument given in TCRdb is Illumina HiSeq 4000. iRepertoire HTBI primers and Arm-PCR amplification of CDR3 regions were used to construct TCR beta libraries. Before sequencing, the PCR products underwent gel purification. The original pipeline was this. A total of around 59 TRBV and more than twelve TRBJ segments were identified across samples and were used for gene usage analysis of CDR3 amino acid clonotypes. Filtered high-quality paired reads were merged into contigs using COPE and FqMerger. BLAST was used to align contigs to the IMGT TRBV, TRBD and TRBJ reference genes, and CDR3 was defined following IMGT. Any clonotype with a frequency above 0.1% was counted as a highly expanded clone. Shannon entropy served as the measure of repertoire diversity, while the Gini coefficient captured V-J evenness. A clonotype found in more than one individual was treated as public. Using fastp trimming at Q25 and MiXCR clonotype assembly, TCRdb reanalyzed the public sequencing data and kept in-frame beta chains. Each record represents a unique CDR3 protein, reported with the most common genes and DNA among its rows. TCRdb, not the original authors, processed these V and J calls. The sample yields some 340,000 distinct CDR3 sequences; 20% to 25% were counted once. The ten largest clones represent 28% of the sample.

Results the study describes overall, beyond this receptor: Only peripheral blood was studied, because thyroid tissue, the primary lesion, was inaccessible. Compared with newly diagnosed patients, persistent Graves' disease patients had lower TCR Shannon entropy and fewer highly expanded clones, which suggests clonal expansion. Persistent patients shared more public clonotypes among themselves (around 2,700) than newly diagnosed patients did (about 1,000). Only the TCR beta chain was sequenced and analyzed. Preferential use of TRBV28, TRBJ1-2 and TRBJ2-5 was observed in persistent disease, whereas TRBV20-1 and TRBJ2-1 were favored in newly diagnosed disease. The authors acknowledged the small sample size as a limitation that may reduce accuracy.

The V end loses 1 base and the J end loses 8 bases, and a stretch of 8 bases separates them. The CDR3, from cysteine to phenylalanine, totals 12 residues. The CDR3 DNA has 36 bases and is translated from base 1. According to the germline V gene (reference sequence), CDR1 reads LGHDT and CDR2 reads YNNKEL. What this sample's time point label stands for: persistent/refractory GD, antithyroid drugs over 5 years with positive TRAb. For both TCR sequencing and RNA sequencing, RNA was extracted from PBMCs in TRIzol. Graves' disease was diagnosed according to American Thyroid Association guidelines. Patients for the study were recruited at an endocrinology department in Xi'an, China. Each patient gave approximately 9.7 milliliters of peripheral blood, collected in an EDTA anticoagulant tube. Ficoll Paque Plus density gradient separation was used to isolate PBMCs, and no further T cell sorting was performed. An Agilent 2100 Bioanalyzer and agarose gel were used to assess RNA quality, and a NanoDrop 2000 was used to measure RNA concentration.

Sequences were derived from peripheral blood mononuclear cells (PBMCs), sampled when the disease was refractory, from a patient treated with antithyroid drugs. The V and J segments used are TRBV3-1 and TRBJ1-2; the D gene cannot be named for sure. This TCR came from a woman aged 40-49 years with Graves disease. Donor details come from another sample of the same person, matched by shared clones. The CDR3 is CASSQVRGGYTF. The DNA sequence is TGTGCCAGCAGCCAAGTGCGGGGAGGCTACACCTTC.